Listed below are T cell receptor beta chains from one sample, sequenced in a study of CD8 T cells in Susac syndrome. TCRdb processed the immunoSEQ multiplex PCR reads anew with MiXCR; each CDR3 protein has one entry. This table holds 120,000 to 150,000 distinct CDR3 sequences, approximately 96% found once. Sequencing input: CD4+ T cells from PBMCs. These receptors came from a human donor with multiple sclerosis. CDR3s include the opening cysteine and the closing phenylalanine or tryptophan. Size values are once, few and many counts, or a class for expanded clones, and some rows have none.

>TRBJ2-7|TRBV24-1|.
CATSDTKGQFYEQYF
>TRBJ2-7|TRBV12-3/TRBV12-4|.
CASSLGGGARYF
>TRBJ2-7|TRBV12-3/TRBV12-4|.
CASTAGTGYGEQYF
>TRBJ2-3|TRBV29-1|.
CSVGSGQSTDTQYF
>TRBJ2-7|TRBV29-1|.
CSFFDRYSYEQYF
>TRBJ2-1|TRBV5-1|.
CASSLEWASNEQFF
>TRBJ1-5|TRBV20-1|.
CSAGDTTNQPQHF
>TRBJ2-2|TRBV25-1|.
CASTFYGGELFF
>TRBJ2-1|TRBV15|.
CATSRDTRQSDHEQFF
>TRBJ1-2|TRBV3-1|.
CASSQDSDTGYTF
>TRBJ2-1|TRBV12-3/TRBV12-4|.
CASSPGRGDNEQFF
>TRBJ2-5|TRBV18|.
CASSPGGETQYF
>TRBJ2-7|TRBV20-1|.
CSARGQGAVGVDF
>TRBJ2-5|TRBV7-8|.
CASSRPGRGVETQYF
>TRBJ1-2|TRBV15|once
CATSRETTGERGYTF
>TRBJ2-3|TRBV24-1|.
CATSRAAFTDTQYF
>TRBJ2-7|TRBV2|.
CASSGLGTVYEQYF